Listed here are 5 T cell receptor beta chains from one sample, sequenced in a study of molecular identifiers for immune sequencing clone quantification (dated by TCRdb to the late 2010s). Receptors were amplified or captured by PCR. The sequencer was a NextSeq 500. The public reads were run again by TCRdb, first through fastp at Q25 and then through MiXCR, and only productive beta chains were kept. Each record represents a unique CDR3 protein, reported with the most common genes and DNA among its rows. The sample data list approximately 320,000 distinct CDR3 sequences, and roughly a quarter of these were observed just once. The top ten clones comprise 0.74% of the sample. Specimen: naive CD8+ T cells from blood, with Jurkat cell RNA spiked in. This sample's cell subset or site label indicates: FACS-sorted CD8+CD4-CCR7+CD45RA+ naive T cells. The receptor set was obtained from a human donor in good health. Some libraries in this study had Jurkat cell RNA spiked in.

As concerns this clonotype: A much larger clone differs from this one at a single base, so this may be a read error. This chain connects TRBV4-1 to TRBJ2-7; the D is unclear. The length of the CDR3 is 15 residues. Per germline, CDR1 MGHRA and CDR2 YSYEKL. Trimming stripped 4 bases from V and 7 bases from J, with 20 bases between. The DNA for the CDR3 is TGCGCCAGCAGCCCAGCCCTTAAGGGCTCTCGGGAGCAGTACTTC. It encodes CASSPALKGSREQYF.

This clonotype was seen ten or more times. V usage is TRBV29-1 and J usage is TRBJ2-1; 10 bases agree with TRBD2. The CDR3 sequence is 17 residues long. J lost 6 bases, V lost 0 bases, and 11 bases had no gene match. Looked up from germline, CDR1 is SQVTM and CDR2 is ANQGSEA. CDR3 DNA: TGCAGCGTTGAAGAACGGTGGTCTAGCGGGAGAAGCAATGAGCAGTTCTTC. It codes for CSVEERWSSGRSNEQFF.

Many counts were recorded for this clonotype. V gene TRBV6-5 combines with J gene TRBJ2-7, with D possibly being TRBD2 (6 bases). Trimming removed 0 bases from V and 1 base from J, with 10 bases in between. The V gene's germline CDR1 is MNHEY and CDR2 SVGAGI. CDR3 length: 15 amino acids. The CDR3 nucleotides are TGTGCCAGCAGTTACTCGACACGGGGGTCCTACGAGCAGTACTTC. This encodes CASSYSTRGSYEQYF.

There are a few counts of this clonotype. Being one base from a much bigger clone, this may be a read error. CDR3 protein: CASSSTGGTDTRYF. The CDR3 DNA reads as TGTGCCAGCAGTTCTACGGGGGGCACAGATACGCGGTATTTT. The chain has TRBV6-2 or TRBV6-3 and TRBJ2-3, with D perhaps TRBD2 (7 bases). The CDR3 sequence is 14 residues long. Per germline, CDR1 MNHEY and CDR2 SVGEGT.

This clonotype was observed a handful of times. This rearrangement joins TRBV23-1 to TRBJ1-4; 7 bases are a match to TRBD1. TRBV23-1 is marked as an open reading frame, function uncertain. The CDR3 extends over 17 amino acids. Trimming cost V 6 bases and J 5 bases; bases outside gene matches: 15. The CDR3 loop reads CASSRKSGQRKNEKLFF. CDR3 nucleotides: TGCGCCAGCAGCAGGAAGTCGGGACAGCGAAAAAATGAAAAACTGTTTTTT.